This passage covers 2 T cell receptor beta chains from one sample sequenced in a study of blood T cells in healthy people across ages. Together with a sample-barcoded 5' primer, a J-beta primer mix was included in a second PCR lasting roughly 6 to 12 cycles. MiXCR, run by TCRdb on the 5' RACE reads, gives a single entry per CDR3 protein. The table has under 2,000,000 distinct CDR3 sequences, around half seen once. The sample consisted of blood. Receptors were obtained from a woman in her forties in good health.

This chain links TRBV18 with TRBJ2-5; TRBD2 might be the D (5 bases). Trimming stripped 3 bases from V and 5 bases from J, with 13 bases between. The CDR3 is made up of 14 amino acids. Germline V gives CDR1 KGHSH, CDR2 LQKENI. CDR3 in DNA: TGTGCCAGCTCACCCCCCAGCAAGCGGGAGACCCAGTACTTC. It specifies CASSPPSKRETQYF.

This chain links TRBV15 with TRBJ2-5; 7 bases fit TRBD1. Matching the DNA end better, TRBJ2-7 makes the J call doubtful. CDR1 is LNHNV, CDR2 YYDKDF, per germline (reference sequence). CDR3 length: 15 amino acids. The CDR3 sequence is CATSRGTWDRYEQYF. CDR3 bases: TGTGCCACCAGCAGAGGGACCTGGGACAGATACGAGCAGTACTTC.